Listed below are T cell receptor beta chains from one sample, sequenced in a study of T-cell reconstitution after alpha-beta-depleted transplantation in children. TCRdb redid the calling of the PCR reads with MiXCR, one entry per CDR3 protein. The top ten clones hold about 6.2% of a sample with some 200,000 distinct CDR3 sequences, approximately 9% of them seen once. The sequencing used PBMCs from the stem cell graft donor, collected from the stem cell graft. The receptors originated from a human donor who donated a stem cell graft to a child with acute lymphoblastic leukemia. CDR3s include the opening cysteine and the closing phenylalanine or tryptophan. A D gene is named only where the DNA matches it firmly. The listing skips clone size in some rows; elsewhere it reads once, few, many or a size class.

d_call	clone_size	v_call	j_call	cdr3_nt	cdr3_aa
.	many	TRBV12-3/TRBV12-4	TRBJ2-5	TGTGCCAGCAGTGGAGGGGAGACCCAGTACTTC	CASSGGETQYF
TRBD1	few	TRBV5-4	TRBJ2-5	TGTGCCAGCAGCTTGTTCAGGGGGCCTACAATAACCCAAGAGACCCAGTACTTC	CASSLFRGPTITQETQYF
.	few	TRBV13	TRBJ1-1	TGTGCCAGCAGCTTTCGGACAGAAGCTTTCTTT	CASSFRTEAFF
.	few	TRBV6-1	TRBJ1-3	TGTGCCAGCAGTGTACCTCTACAGAGGTCTGGAAACACCATATATTTT	CASSVPLQRSGNTIYF
.	few	TRBV13	TRBJ2-5	TGTGCCAGCAGCTCTCGCCAGGGACGGGAGACCCAGTACTTC	CASSSRQGRETQYF
.	.	TRBV11-1	TRBJ1-4	TGTGCCAGCAGCGTTACAGATGCAACTAATGAAAAACTGTTTTTT	CASSVTDATNEKLFF
TRBD2	few	TRBV5-5	TRBJ2-3	TGTGCCAGCAGCCCCGGGGGGGTGGGGAAAGATACGCAGTATTTT	CASSPGGVGKDTQYF
TRBD1	many	TRBV20-1	TRBJ2-6	TGCAGTGCTAGAGTCAGGGACAGGAAGAACTCTGGGGCCAACGTCCTGACTTTC	CSARVRDRKNSGANVLTF
TRBD1	few	TRBV10-3	TRBJ1-1	TGTGCCATTCAGGGGGCTCGGGACACTGAAGCTTTCTTT	CAIQGARDTEAFF
TRBD1	.	TRBV7-2	TRBJ1-3	TGTGCCAGCAGCCGGGACAGGGTGACTGGAAACACCATATATTTT	CASSRDRVTGNTIYF
TRBD1	.	TRBV20-1	TRBJ1-2	TGCAGTGCGAAACCGGTCAGGGGGCTAGACTATGGCTACACCTTC	CSAKPVRGLDYGYTF
TRBD1	many	TRBV12-3/TRBV12-4	TRBJ1-4	TGTGCCAGCAGCGACAGGGATTTTTCCGAAAAACTGTTTTTT	CASSDRDFSEKLFF
TRBD1	many	TRBV29-1	TRBJ2-7	TGCAGCGTCCCGGCTGGGACAGGGAGCCACGAGCAGTACTTC	CSVPAGTGSHEQYF
.	few	TRBV5-1	TRBJ1-5	TGCGCCAGCAGCTTGGGGGGAACGCACCAGCCCCAGCATTTT	CASSLGGTHQPQHF
TRBD1	many	TRBV9	TRBJ2-7	TGTGCCAGCAGCGTAGGACAGGGGCGCTACGAGCAGTACTTC	CASSVGQGRYEQYF
TRBD1	many	TRBV29-1	TRBJ2-7	TGCAGCGGGACAGGGCTTGGTTCCTACGAGCAGTACTTC	CSGTGLGSYEQYF
.	many	TRBV27	TRBJ2-7	TGTGCCAGCAGTCGACCCGGACGCATAGCCTACGAGCAGTACTTC	CASSRPGRIAYEQYF
TRBD2	few	TRBV12-3/TRBV12-4	TRBJ2-7	TGTGCCAGCAGTTTAGCTAGCGGGGGAAACTCGGGAGACGAGCAGTACTTC	CASSLASGGNSGDEQYF
TRBD2	.	TRBV5-6	TRBJ2-3	TGTGCCAGCAGCTTGTTGATGGGGGGGAGATACACAGATACGCAGTATTTT	CASSLLMGGRYTDTQYF
TRBD1	few	TRBV27	TRBJ2-4	TGTGCCAGCAGTTCAACCGGGACAGGAAACATTCAGTACTTC	CASSSTGTGNIQYF
.	.	TRBV7-9	TRBJ2-5	TGTGCCAGCAGCTTAGGAGGGGCAGGGGAGACCCAGTACTTC	CASSLGGAGETQYF
.	.	TRBV9	TRBJ2-1	TGTGCCAGCAGCGAAGCGGGACATTACAATGAGCAGTTCTTC	CASSEAGHYNEQFF
TRBD2	few	TRBV3-1	TRBJ2-3	TGTGCCAGCAGCCAAGTGGGGGGGGCAGATACGCAGTATTTT	CASSQVGGADTQYF
.	few	TRBV30	TRBJ1-2	TGTGCCTGGAGTGTCCAGGGAGGTGGCTACACCTTC	CAWSVQGGGYTF
.	few	TRBV2	TRBJ1-4	TGTGCCAGCAGGCCAGACCGGGACACTGTGCAAAAACTGTTTTTT	CASRPDRDTVQKLFF
.	many	TRBV9	TRBJ1-4	TGTGCCAGCAGCGAGTTCCGGGATGAAAAACTGTTTTTT	CASSEFRDEKLFF
.	few	TRBV12-3/TRBV12-4	TRBJ2-7	TGTGCCAGCACTTATACCGGCTACGAGCAGTACTTC	CASTYTGYEQYF
TRBD1	many	TRBV28	TRBJ2-1	TGTGCCAGCAGTTTTACGCCCGACAGGGTTTTTGTCTATTCCTACAATGAGCAGTTCTTC	CASSFTPDRVFVYSYNEQFF
.	many	TRBV27	TRBJ2-7	TGTGCCAGCAGTAAACAGGTCGGCTACGAGCAGTACTTC	CASSKQVGYEQYF
.	many	TRBV5-1	TRBJ2-3	TGCGCCAGCAGCCTGGCCTTAAAGACAGATACGCAGTATTTT	CASSLALKTDTQYF
.	many	TRBV7-2	TRBJ1-5	TGTGCCAGCAGCCCACAAACCGGAGGGAATCAGCCCCAGCATTTT	CASSPQTGGNQPQHF
.	.	TRBV20-1	TRBJ2-2	TGCAGTGCTGGTGGAGGGGGCTGGACCGGGGAGCTGTTTTTT	CSAGGGGWTGELFF
TRBD1	many	TRBV11-2	TRBJ1-5	TGTGCCAGCAGCCCAGGGGGCGGTTTGAGTCAGCCCCAGCATTTT	CASSPGGGLSQPQHF
.	few	TRBV9	TRBJ1-2	TGTGCCAGCAGTGTGGGGGTACTGGATGGCTACACCTTC	CASSVGVLDGYTF
.	many	TRBV4-2	TRBJ2-1	TGTGCCAGCAGCCAAGTGGGTCCAGGGAGACCCTACAATGAGCAGTTCTTC	CASSQVGPGRPYNEQFF
.	many	TRBV5-1	TRBJ1-1	TGCGCCAGCAGTCTCGGCTCGGTGAACACTGAAGCTTTCTTT	CASSLGSVNTEAFF
TRBD2	.	TRBV6-1	TRBJ2-5	TGTGCCAGCAGTCTAGCGGGGGGTTGGGAGACCCAGTACTTC	CASSLAGGWETQYF
.	.	TRBV4-1	TRBJ2-1	TGCGCCAGCAGCCAAACAGGTCCGTCCTACAATGAGCAGTTCTTC	CASSQTGPSYNEQFF
.	many	TRBV5-5	TRBJ2-3	TGTGCCAGCAGCTTCCCCGGGGGCACAGATACGCAGTATTTT	CASSFPGGTDTQYF
.	few	TRBV6-5	TRBJ1-1	TGTGCCAGCAGTTACTCCAGGGAAAACACTGAAGCTTTCTTT	CASSYSRENTEAFF
TRBD1	many	TRBV6-5	TRBJ1-2	TGTGCCAGCAGTCACGACTTGGACAGGGGGGGCCCCCATGGCTACACCTTC	CASSHDLDRGGPHGYTF
TRBD1	few	TRBV18	TRBJ1-1	TGTGCCAGCTCACCGAGGGGGCTACTTATGAACACTGAAGCTTTCTTT	CASSPRGLLMNTEAFF
.	many	TRBV19	TRBJ1-1	TGTGCCAGTAGTATGTACAAATCCATGAACACTGAAGCTTTCTTT	CASSMYKSMNTEAFF
.	.	TRBV4-3	TRBJ1-1	TGCGCCAGCAGCCAGGATAGTAGGGGTTCGGACACTGAAGCTTTCTTT	CASSQDSRGSDTEAFF
.	.	TRBV2	TRBJ2-2	TGTGCCAGCAGTGATTTTCAGGAGCTGTTTTTT	CASSDFQELFF
TRBD1	few	TRBV5-1	TRBJ2-1	TGCGCCAGCAGCTTGGCCGGTTCTGGACAGGGTTTTAATGAGCAGTTCTTC	CASSLAGSGQGFNEQFF
TRBD1	.	TRBV5-1	TRBJ2-7	TGCGCCAGCAGCTCGTTTCAGGGGGCCGAGCAGTACTTC	CASSSFQGAEQYF
TRBD1	few	TRBV7-2	TRBJ2-7	TGTGCCAGCAGCCGAGACAGGGGAGCCTACGAGCAGTACTTC	CASSRDRGAYEQYF
.	.	TRBV7-9	TRBJ2-5	TGTGCCAGCAGCGGAACCCTAGATAGAGGAGAGACCCAGTACTTC	CASSGTLDRGETQYF
TRBD2	many	TRBV5-1	TRBJ2-1	TGCGCCAGCGGAGAGGAGCGGGGGGCCGTCAATGAGCAGTTCTTC	CASGEERGAVNEQFF
TRBD1	many	TRBV24-1	TRBJ2-1	TGTGCCACCAGCACACTGACAGGGTCCTCCTACAATGAGCAGTTCTTC	CATSTLTGSSYNEQFF
TRBD1	many	TRBV20-1	TRBJ1-1	TGCAGTGCTAGAGGGACAGGGGACACTGAAGCTTTCTTT	CSARGTGDTEAFF
.	.	TRBV5-5	TRBJ1-3	TGTGCCAGCAGCCTCCCGACAGCCAACCCTGGAAACACCATATATTTT	CASSLPTANPGNTIYF
.	many	TRBV4-1	TRBJ2-1	TGCGCCAGCAGCCACGTGGATGAGCAGTTCTTC	CASSHVDEQFF